The 11 T cell receptor beta chains in this list originate from one sample, sequenced in a study of T cells in Graves' hyperthyroidism and ophthalmopathy. The TCR beta CDR3 regions underwent amplification using RNA transcripts as the source. In the first-round RT-PCR of the TCR CDR3, the HTBI primer set was used. TCRdb re-analysed the multiplex PCR reads in MiXCR, keeping a single row per CDR3 protein. This table holds around 690,000 distinct CDR3 sequences, around 20% found once. The source material was blood. The receptors were gathered from a man aged 30-40 years with Graves' ophthalmopathy.

This clonotype was detected a few times. The chain links TRBV6-2 or TRBV6-3 to TRBJ2-7, with 9 positions matching TRBD2. Germline CDR1 is MNHEY and CDR2 is SVGEGT. With 4 bases clipped from V and 3 bases from J, the junction kept 7 bases outside the gene matches. This CDR3 has 15 residues. The CDR3 bases are TGTGCCAGCAGTTCACACCTAGCGGGGTTCTACGAGCAGTACTTC. As protein: CASSSHLAGFYEQYF.

This clonotype came up a few times. This rearrangement joins TRBV6-1 to TRBJ2-7; 10 bases align to TRBD1. The CDR3 is made up of 14 amino acids. CDR1 is MNHNS, CDR2 SASEGT, per germline. Unmatched junction bases numbered 2, after V lost 6 bases and J lost 0 bases. CDR3 DNA: TGTGCCAGCAGAAGACAGGGGGCCTCCTACGAGCAGTACTTC. It is translated as CASRRQGASYEQYF.

This CDR3 is CASSPGLDKYNEQFF. CDR3 in DNA: TGTGCCAGCAGCCCAGGACTAGACAAATACAATGAGCAGTTCTTC. The chain uses TRBV6-2 or TRBV6-3 and TRBJ2-1, with 7 bases aligning to TRBD2. The CDR3 is 15 residues long. Trimming removed 6 bases from V and 4 bases from J; junction bases left unmatched: 9. The germline V gene encodes CDR1 MNHEY and CDR2 SVGEGT.

The chain carries TRBV28 and TRBJ1-2; a weak D match, TRBD1 (5 bases). The CDR3 runs to 13 residues. The germline gives CDR1 MDHEN, CDR2 SYDVKM. Trimming shortened V by 6 bases and J by 8 bases, and 16 bases separated the two germline ends. In nucleotides, the CDR3 is TGTGCCAGCAGGAGGGACCCGAGGGAAGGCTACACCTTC. It yields the protein CASRRDPREGYTF.

V usage is TRBV30 and J usage is TRBJ2-2; TRBD2 matches 7 bases. V lost 4 bases to trimming and J lost 4 bases; unmatched junction nucleotides: 12. CDR1 GTSNPN and CDR2 SVGIG come from the germline V gene (reference sequence). The CDR3 is made up of 16 amino acids. CDR3: CAWNLLWEGPTGELFF. In DNA form, the CDR3 reads TGTGCCTGGAATCTCCTGTGGGAGGGCCCCACCGGGGAGCTGTTTTTT.

As concerns this clonotype: This CDR3 is missing its conserved last phenylalanine or tryptophan, likely due to a read error. Written as DNA, the CDR3 is TGTGCCAGCAGTTACGGTCCGGGGGCCAAAAACATTCAGTACCTC. It yields the protein CASSYGPGAKNIQYL. The rearrangement links TRBV6-4 to TRBJ2-4; D may be TRBD2 (5 bases). This CDR3 has 15 residues. CDR1 is MRHNA, CDR2 SNTAGT, per germline. With 5 bases removed from V and 1 base from J, the gap between germline ends came to 12 bases.

There are a few counts of this clonotype. The V and J genes are TRBV28 and TRBJ2-7, with D possibly TRBD2 on 5 matching bases. The CDR3 has 12 amino acids. Trimming left V 7 bases short and J 7 bases short, with 14 bases between. Germline CDR1 MDHEN, CDR2 SYDVKM. The CDR3 nucleotides read TGTGCCAGCATGGGAGAGTTGGGTGAGCAGTACTTC. Translated: CASMGELGEQYF.

The rearrangement joins TRBV24-1 to TRBJ2-1; 8 bases are shared with TRBD2. Germline V gene lookup returns CDR1 KGHDR and CDR2 SFDVKD. V lost 3 bases and J lost 0; bases outside the gene matches: 9. CDR3 length equals 18 residues. The CDR3 DNA follows: TGTGCCACCAGTGATCCGCTGACTAGCGAAGCCTCCTACAATGAGCAGTTCTTC. Encoded protein: CATSDPLTSEASYNEQFF.

This clonotype was observed many times. The J gene is TRBJ2-1, the V gene TRBV28; D may be TRBD1 (5 bases). The CDR3 consists of 16 residues. In germline, CDR1 is MDHEN, CDR2 SYDVKM. The V and J ends lost 7 bases and 0 bases respectively, with 16 bases between them. The CDR3 DNA reads as TGTGCCAGCACCGTACCCCAGGGTTACTCCTACAATGAGCAGTTCTTC. Translated: CASTVPQGYSYNEQFF.

V gene TRBV5-1 combines with J gene TRBJ2-1; 7 bases match TRBD1. The V gene's germline CDR1 is SGHRS and CDR2 YFSETQ. The CDR3 extends over 14 amino acids. Trimming cost V 2 bases and J 7 bases; bases outside gene matches: 6. The CDR3 here is CASSLRQGENEQFF. The CDR3 coding sequence is TGCGCCAGCAGCTTAAGACAGGGTGAGAATGAGCAGTTCTTC.

This clonotype was recorded a few times. This sequence joins TRBV20-1 and TRBJ1-1; D unclear. The V end was cut by 3 bases, the J end by 1 base, with 12 bases between. This CDR3 has 14 amino acids. CDR1 is DFQATT and CDR2 is SNEGSKA in the germline V gene (reference sequence). The CDR3 reads CSASKPPANTEAFF. CDR3 nucleotide sequence: TGCAGTGCTAGCAAACCTCCAGCGAACACTGAAGCTTTCTTT.